Each of the 5 T cell receptor beta chains below was sequenced from the same sample in a study of glioma-infiltrating T cells after dendritic cell vaccination. Profiling relied on immunoSEQ multiplex PCR, and the TCRdb table lists in-frame clones only, not all of them. This sample has around 100,000 clones, with 80% to 85% found just once. Time point indicated: after dendritic cell vaccination, including at tumor progression/relapse. Sequencing used blood, obtained after dendritic cell vaccination. The receptors were gathered from a human donor with glioblastoma.

This clone was recorded once. CDR3 nucleotides: TGTGCCAGCAGCTTATTCCCCGGAGATACGCAGTATTTT. This codes for CASSLFPGDTQYF. The V call is TRBV5-4, the J call TRBJ2-3, with unresolved D. Germline-derived CDR1 and CDR2 are SGHNT and YYREEE (reference sequence). The CDR3 extends over 13 amino acids. Trimming took 2 bases from V and 5 from J, leaving 9 bases between them.

The rearrangement joins TRBV25-1 to TRBJ2-7; D unresolved. V gave up 6 bases and J gave up 0 bases, with 9 bases separating them. Germline CDR1 MGHDK, CDR2 SYGVNS. The CDR3 is 13 amino acids. The CDR3 loop reads CASRSANSYEQYF. The CDR3, as DNA: TGTGCCAGCAGGTCAGCGAACTCCTACGAGCAGTACTTC.

The chain recombines TRBV5-4 with TRBJ1-1; D gene unclear. This CDR3 region has 13 residues. From germline, CDR1 is SGHNT and CDR2 YYREEE (reference sequence). Trimming left V 2 bases short and J 1 base short, with 6 bases between. The CDR3 region is CASSFRGNTEAFF. CDR3 in DNA: TGTGCCAGCAGCTTCCGGGGGAACACTGAAGCTTTCTTT.

The V call is TRBV7-9, the J call TRBJ1-4, with 9 bases aligning to TRBD1. Losses at the gene ends were 5 bases for V and 14 bases for J; bases not matched to a gene: 9. Germline lookup yields CDR1 SEHNR and CDR2 FQNEAQ (reference sequence). The CDR3 extends over 13 amino acids. The CDR3 loop is CASSVKQGASLFF. The CDR3 bases are TGTGCCAGCAGCGTAAAACAGGGGGCTAGTCTGTTTTTT.

The genes are TRBV19 and TRBJ1-2, with D tentatively TRBD1 (6 bases). Germline-derived CDR1 and CDR2 are LNHDA and SQIVND (reference sequence). Deletions cut 3 bases from V and 3 bases from J, with 20 bases between. This CDR3 comprises 17 residues. CDR3 sequence: CASSIRFRGADHYGYTF. The CDR3 nucleotides read TGTGCCAGTAGTATTAGGTTTCGGGGGGCCGACCACTATGGCTACACCTTC.